The clone carrying this T cell receptor beta chain was detected only a few times. Its antigen is unidentified. Unique-molecular-identifier-tagged TCR beta cDNA libraries were used. The T cell input of about 0.85 to 10 million gave about 500,000 cDNA molecules. TCRdb re-analysed the PCR reads in MiXCR, keeping a single row per CDR3 protein. The sample comprises some 370,000 distinct CDR3 sequences, around 37% of which are singletons, and about an eighth rests with the top ten. Trimming cost V 5 bases and J 4 bases; bases outside gene matches: 9. This CDR3 contains 15 residues. Germline V lookup: CDR1 KGHDR, CDR2 SFDVKD. The data are from a study of post-analysis software for immune sequencing data. Study results and caveats: Relative to controls, patients had 4 or 5 TRBV segments at higher frequency, with TRBV5-6, TRBV5-1 and TRBV20-1 among these. The authors found that F measure strongly co-clustered same-batch samples. The study found significantly lower normalized Chao1 diversity in multiple sclerosis patients than in controls.

The sample was blood. The V and J genes are TRBV24-1 and TRBJ1-2; 7 bases are shared with TRBD1. The TCR originated in a girl aged 10 to 17 with multiple sclerosis. For the CDR3, the DNA is TGTGCCACCAGTGGAACGGAGGGGGCCGTCTATGGCTACACCTTC. Translating it yields CATSGTEGAVYGYTF.